Listed below are T cell receptor beta chains from one sample, sequenced in a study of cytotoxic CD8 clonotypes in ibrutinib-treated CLL. Only in-frame clones appear in the TCRdb table, and some are missing; sequencing was by immunoSEQ multiplex PCR. The sample consists of about 140,000 clones, roughly 80% of them appearing once. Sample: PBMCs, taken after 12 months of ibrutinib treatment. The receptors stem from a human donor with chronic lymphocytic leukemia. The conserved cysteine and the conserved F or W are not part of the CDR3 here. Clone sizes are given selectively: once, few, many, or a class where the clone is expanded.

abundance,j_gene,v_gene,CDR3aa
.,TRBJ2-5,TRBV30,AWIETIEETQY
.,TRBJ2-4,TRBV11-2,ASSKTAVGITNIQY
few,TRBJ2-7,TRBV19,ASSPGTGSSYEQY
.,TRBJ2-5,TRBV6-1,ASSDAGTGTETQY
once,TRBJ2-2,TRBV5-1,ASSGGTGHRTRPGELF
.,TRBJ2-7,TRBV7-7,ARYSSGGSSYEQY
few,TRBJ1-2,TRBV27,ASKPVQGGPYGYT
.,TRBJ1-1,TRBV5-4,ASSLGVGEDTEAF
.,TRBJ1-1,TRBV28,ASRGRRQNTEAF
.,TRBJ2-1,TRBV5-1,ASSLEVSNEQF
.,TRBJ2-2,TRBV10-3,AIRDGGRATGELF
.,TRBJ2-2,TRBV6-5,ASSYGDRINTGELF
once,TRBJ2-2,TRBV5-1,ASSLAGTANTGELF
.,TRBJ2-2,TRBV7-2,ASSPWTGDTGELF
many,TRBJ2-7,TRBV11-2,ASSSPAERGGYEQY
.,TRBJ1-5,TRBV4-1,ASSPSGGGNQPQH
.,TRBJ2-5,TRBV4-2,ASSQLGYQETQY
once,TRBJ2-5,TRBV28,ASSSTTGGLETQY
.,TRBJ1-4,TRBV7-9,ASSHRAGVATNEKLF
.,TRBJ1-1,TRBV19,ASRGTGLNTEAF
.,TRBJ1-1,TRBV30,AWSVNVRRTGSRPDTEAF
.,TRBJ2-2,TRBV6-6,ASSYSQNTGELF
.,TRBJ2-1,TRBV7-9,ASSPPGFEQF
.,TRBJ2-7,TRBV6-5,ASSYLGTADYEQY
.,TRBJ1-1,TRBV9,ASSASPHDSMNTEAF
.,TRBJ2-7,TRBV9,ASSPQMGTSYEQY
.,TRBJ1-1,TRBV25-1,ASSVSGTGLYTEAF
.,TRBJ1-4,TRBV30,AWSVEGRVKLF
.,TRBJ2-1,TRBV5-1,ASMPGQLDEQF
.,TRBJ1-5,TRBV23-1,ASSHGTGGSNQPQH
.,TRBJ2-5,TRBV18,ASSTGTSGGPKTQY
.,TRBJ2-7,TRBV27,ASSSYSQGAYEQY
.,TRBJ1-5,TRBV27,ASSLWAANQPQH
.,TRBJ2-7,TRBV28,ASSSAGGLSYEQY
.,TRBJ1-2,TRBV28,ASTAFRDGYT
.,TRBJ1-4,TRBV10-3,AISDVGLGEKLF
many,TRBJ2-1,TRBV4-2,ASSPTPGTGRSYNEQF
.,TRBJ2-7,TRBV9,ASSVAPDGISEQY
.,TRBJ2-7,TRBV5-5,ASSLGTSLPY
.,TRBJ2-2,TRBV30,AWSRAGANTGELF
few,TRBJ2-7,TRBV18,ASSPSREFEQY
.,TRBJ2-7,TRBV30,AWSLGGDSYEQY
.,TRBJ2-3,TRBV18,ASSQTVLDTQY
.,TRBJ1-5,TRBV18,ASSPNRGGNQPQH
.,TRBJ2-1,TRBV9,ASSPRPRSIIDEQF
.,TRBJ2-7,TRBV2,ASTSGGSYEQY
once,TRBJ2-1,TRBV27,ASSLLSLSGSYNEQF
.,TRBJ1-2,TRBV5-1,ASSLGRGTSYGYT
.,TRBJ1-6,TRBV19,ASSGRGSPLH
.,TRBJ2-3,TRBV13,ASSLGELAQLRTDTQY
.,TRBJ2-2,TRBV2,ASLLGRVNTGELF
.,TRBJ1-1,TRBV18,ASSPGTVVVAF
.,TRBJ1-1,TRBV27,ASSLVSGGTEAF
.,TRBJ1-1,TRBV28,ASSYRTGGEENTEAF
.,TRBJ1-3,TRBV19,ASSKPTEPGNTIY